This entry lists 32 T cell receptor beta chains sequenced from one sample in a study of blood T cell repertoires in COVID-19. Sequencing was performed with immunoSEQ multiplex PCR; in TCRdb, only in-frame clones are kept and a portion is missing. In the table there are around 200,000 clones, around four fifths of which are singletons. The material sequenced was peripheral blood. The receptors were sampled from a man over 45 with active or convalescent COVID-19.

V and J are TRBV30 and TRBJ1-2; D is unresolved. The V gene's germline CDR1 is GTSNPN and CDR2 SVGIG (reference sequence). The CDR3 sequence is 15 residues long. The V end was cut by 0 bases, the J end by 0 bases, with 11 bases between. The CDR3 bases are TGTGCCTGGAGTGTCCCCCGGAGGGCTAACTATGGCTACACCTTC. Translated: CAWSVPRRANYGYTF. The variable domain in full, with the rest retrieved from reference TRBV30 and TRBJ1-2, is SQTIHQWPATLVQPVGSPLSLECTVEGTSNPNLYWYRQAAGRGLQLLFYSVGIGQISSEVPQNLSASRPQDRQFILSSKKLLLSDSGFYLCAWSVPRRANYGYTFGSGTRLTVV.

V and J are TRBV24-1 and TRBJ1-1, with TRBD1 identical over 7 bases. Germline trimming cut 4 bases from V and 8 bases from J; bases unmatched to any gene: 18. Germline V lookup: CDR1 KGHDR, CDR2 SFDVKD. This CDR3 has 17 amino acids. The CDR3: CATSEQGYPPGTAEAFF. The CDR3 DNA is TGTGCCACCAGTGAACAAGGCTACCCTCCTGGGACAGCCGAAGCTTTCTTT.

The genes are TRBV28 and TRBJ2-7, with 7 bases fitting TRBD1. CDR1 is MDHEN and CDR2 is SYDVKM in the germline V gene. The CDR3 is made up of 14 amino acids. Trimming at V came to 9 bases and at J to 1 base, leaving 9 bases not matched to a gene. CDR3 DNA: TGTGCCAGTTTTGGGACAGAAGGATCCTACGAGCAGTACTTC. Its translation: CASFGTEGSYEQYF.

The rearrangement uses TRBV30 and TRBJ1-1; 9 bases line up with TRBD1. This CDR3 has 12 amino acids. Germline V CDR1 and CDR2: GTSNPN, SVGIG (reference sequence). After removal of 8 bases from V and 3 bases from J, the junction contained 4 bases not matched to a gene. The CDR3 loop is CAKDRGDTEAFF. The CDR3 region has the DNA TGTGCCAAGGACAGGGGAGACACTGAAGCTTTCTTT. The entire variable domain, with the rest obtained from reference TRBV30 and TRBJ1-1, is as follows: SQTIHQWPATLVQPVGSPLSLECTVEGTSNPNLYWYRQAAGRGLQLLFYSVGIGQISSEVPQNLSASRPQDRQFILSSKKLLLSDSGFYLCAKDRGDTEAFFGQGTRLTVV.

The chain joins TRBV30 to TRBJ1-1, with 7 bases aligning to TRBD1. The CDR3 loop spans 12 amino acids. V gave up 7 bases and J gave up 5 bases; unmatched junction bases: 7. Germline lookup yields CDR1 GTSNPN and CDR2 SVGIG (reference sequence). CDR3 protein: CALGGAETEAFF. CDR3 in DNA: TGTGCCTTAGGGGGCGCGGAAACTGAAGCTTTCTTT.

The chain uses TRBV14 and TRBJ2-5, with D tentatively TRBD1 (6 bases). Trimming removed 4 bases from V and 2 bases from J, with 8 bases in between. There are 13 residues in the CDR3. In germline, CDR1 is SGHDN, CDR2 FVKESK. The CDR3 nucleotides are TGTGCCAGCAGCCGGGGGCAGCAAGAGACCCAGTACTTC. Translated, it gives CASSRGQQETQYF.

The sample holds one count of this clone. This chain connects TRBV5-1 to TRBJ1-3, with D possibly being TRBD1 (5 bases). Germline V lookup: CDR1 SGHRS, CDR2 YFSETQ. V was pared by 0 bases and J by 2 bases, with 12 bases between. CDR3 length: 16 residues. The CDR3 here is CASSLAQGIAGNTIYF. In DNA form, the CDR3 reads TGCGCCAGCAGCTTGGCGCAGGGAATAGCTGGAAACACCATATATTTT.

This chain joins TRBV30 and TRBJ1-5, with D possibly TRBD1 on 6 matching bases. CDR3 size: 13 residues. Germline loops: CDR1 GTSNPN, CDR2 SVGIG (reference sequence). Between the trimmed V and J ends, which lost 1 base and 3 bases, there was a span of 7 bases. The CDR3 bases are TGTGCCTGGAGTGGGACAGTCAATCAGCCCCAGCATTTT. The encoded protein is CAWSGTVNQPQHF.

The genes are TRBV10-3 and TRBJ1-4; 7 bases agree with TRBD1. V dropped 6 bases and J dropped 5; count of bases not matched to a gene: 9. The CDR3 runs to 15 residues. Germline-derived CDR1 and CDR2 are ENHRY and SYGVKD. The CDR3 nucleotides are TGTGCCATCAGGGATAGACAGGGAAGGAATGAAAAACTGTTTTTT. Translated: CAIRDRQGRNEKLFF.

The gene calls are TRBV19 and TRBJ2-1; possible D gene TRBD2, 6 bases. CDR1 and CDR2 (germline): LNHDA, SQIVND (reference sequence). The CDR3 sequence is 16 residues long. Trimming cost V 6 bases and J 4 bases, with 19 bases left between them. This CDR3 reads CASRRSSGGTYNEQFF. The CDR3 DNA reads as TGTGCCAGTAGACGCTCTTCGGGCGGGACTTACAATGAGCAGTTCTTC.

The chain recombines TRBV5-6 with TRBJ1-1, with D hard to call. V was trimmed by 0 bases and J by 6 bases, leaving 12 bases between them. The CDR3 totals 14 residues. CDR1 is SGHDT and CDR2 is YYEEEE in the germline V gene. As DNA, the CDR3 is TGTGCCAGCAGCTTGGAGTTGGCAGAACCTGAAGCTTTCTTT. Protein sequence: CASSLELAEPEAFF. The full variable domain, its missing parts supplied by reference TRBV5-6 and TRBJ1-1, is DAGVTQSPTHLIKTRGQQVTLRCSPKSGHDTVSWYQQALGQGPQFIFQYYEEEERQRGNFPDRFSGHQFPNYSSELNVNALLLGDSALYLCASSLELAEPEAFFGQGTRLTVV.

CDR3 bases: TGTGCCAGCCGGGGGACAGGGGATCAGCCCCAGCATTTT. This encodes CASRGTGDQPQHF. The J gene is TRBJ1-5, the V gene TRBV12-3 or TRBV12-4, with 10 bases fitting TRBD1. Trimming cost V 8 bases and J 5 bases; bases outside gene matches: 3. This CDR3 has 13 amino acids.

J is TRBJ1-1 and V is TRBV7-9; 11 nucleotides match TRBD1. With V trimmed by 8 bases and J by 4 bases, 9 bases remained unmatched. CDR3 size: 15 residues. Looked up from germline, CDR1 is SEHNR and CDR2 is FQNEAQ (reference sequence). The CDR3 nucleotides read TGTGCCAGCTCACAATGGGACAGGGGGGGCACTGAAGCTTTCTTT. Protein sequence: CASSQWDRGGTEAFF.

The CDR3 sequence: CASGRGQSTDTQYF. In DNA, the CDR3 is TGTGCCTCCGGGAGGGGCCAGAGCACAGATACGCAGTATTTT. The chain employs TRBV30 and TRBJ2-3, with 8 bases aligning to TRBD2. The junction had 6 bases not matched to a gene; V was cut back by 7 bases and J by 0 bases. The CDR3 consists of 14 residues. From germline, CDR1 is GTSNPN and CDR2 SVGIG (reference sequence).

The chain uses TRBV27 and TRBJ2-3; D possibly corresponds to TRBD2 (6 bases). Per the germline V gene, CDR1 is MNHEY and CDR2 is SMNVEV (reference sequence). V was trimmed by 10 bases and J by 0 bases, leaving 11 bases between them. The CDR3 runs to 13 residues. CDR3 coding DNA: TGTGCCACCACTAGCTATAGCACAGATACGCAGTATTTT. Translation: CATTSYSTDTQYF.

This clone was observed a few times. The gene calls are TRBV4-1 and TRBJ1-4, with D possibly matching TRBD1 (6 bases). This CDR3 has 16 residues. Trimming pared 3 bases from V and 0 bases from J, leaving 11 bases between. Per the germline V gene, CDR1 is MGHRA and CDR2 is YSYEKL. CDR3 DNA sequence: TGCGCCAGCAGCCAGGCAGGGGCAGCAACTAATGAAAAACTGTTTTTT. Encoded protein: CASSQAGAATNEKLFF.

CDR3 residues: CATSRVAGSSYNSPLHF. In DNA form, the CDR3 reads TGTGCCACCAGCAGAGTGGCAGGAAGCTCCTATAATTCACCCCTCCACTTT. This chain connects TRBV15 to TRBJ1-6; D gene uncertain. The CDR3 sequence is 17 residues long. Germline values: CDR1 LNHNV, CDR2 YYDKDF (reference sequence). V lost 1 base to trimming and J lost 0 bases, with 10 bases between them.

This clone appeared a few times. This chain joins TRBV2 and TRBJ2-7, with 8 bases that match TRBD2. The CDR3 is 13 residues long. Germline-derived CDR1 and CDR2 are SNHLY and FYNNEI. Germline trimming cut 7 bases from V and 7 bases from J; bases unmatched to any gene: 9. The CDR3 loop is CASTAPGLEEQYF. CDR3 in DNA: TGTGCCAGCACCGCTCCGGGACTAGAAGAGCAGTACTTC.

In its sample, this clone was seen once. The V gene is TRBV5-1, the J gene TRBJ1-2; no clear D. CDR3 length: 19 residues. The germline V and J ends were trimmed by 0 bases and 0 bases, with 21 bases remaining between them. Germline CDR1 is SGHRS and CDR2 is YFSETQ. For the CDR3, the DNA is TGCGCCAGCAGCTTGGGCATTAGTCGCCGAGATCTTTCTAACTATGGCTACACCTTC. Protein: CASSLGISRRDLSNYGYTF.

The chain employs TRBV9 and TRBJ2-7; D uncertain. Trimming took 4 bases from V and 0 from J, leaving 14 bases between them. The CDR3 spans 15 residues. The germline V gene has CDR1 SGDLS and CDR2 YYNGEE. CDR3 protein: CASSPGSTSSYEQYF. The CDR3 DNA is TGTGCCAGCAGCCCGGGTTCCACGAGCTCCTACGAGCAGTACTTC.

The genes are TRBV18 and TRBJ1-2, with D tentatively TRBD1 (6 bases). V was trimmed by 6 bases and J by 4 bases, leaving 15 bases between them. There are 14 residues in the CDR3. In germline, CDR1 is KGHSH, CDR2 LQKENI. The CDR3 reads CASSRQTGSYGYTF. CDR3 DNA sequence: TGTGCCAGCTCCCGACAGACAGGCTCCTATGGCTACACCTTC.

About this clone itself: At the DNA level, this CDR3 is encoded by other sequences in the same sample as well. The V gene is TRBV15, the J gene TRBJ1-5; no clear D gene. V was trimmed by 0 bases and J by 2 bases, leaving 5 bases between them. Germline V lookup: CDR1 LNHNV, CDR2 YYDKDF (reference sequence). This CDR3 has 14 residues. The CDR3 reads CATSRDRGNQPQHF. CDR3 in DNA: TGTGCCACCAGCAGAGATCGCGGCAATCAGCCCCAGCATTTT.

This chain connects TRBV10-3 to TRBJ2-1; TRBD2 agrees at 8 bases. The germline V gene has CDR1 ENHRY and CDR2 SYGVKD. This CDR3 has 14 amino acids. The V gene end was trimmed by 3 bases and the J gene end by 10 bases; junction bases not matched to a gene: 8. The CDR3 DNA is TGTGCCATCAGTGACCGGACTAGCTCCGAAGAGCAGTTCTTC. Amino acid sequence: CAISDRTSSEEQFF.

The rearrangement links TRBV6-2 or TRBV6-3 to TRBJ2-7; possibly TRBD2 for D (6 bases). Trimming took off 6 bases at V and 2 bases at J, with 14 bases between the two ends. This CDR3 has 14 amino acids. Germline V gives CDR1 MNHEY, CDR2 SVGEGT. The CDR3 sequence is CASSPLGGTYEQYF. The CDR3 nucleotides are TGTGCCAGCAGCCCCCTGGGCGGGACCTACGAGCAGTACTTC.

The gene calls are TRBV18 and TRBJ2-5; D is perhaps TRBD1 (5 bases). This CDR3 region has 14 residues. CDR1 and CDR2 (germline): KGHSH, LQKENI. The V end was cut by 0 bases, the J end by 5 bases, with 10 bases between. This chain's CDR3 is CASSPPTARETQYF. CDR3 nucleotide sequence: TGTGCCAGCTCACCACCGACAGCGAGGGAGACCCAGTACTTC.

The chain uses TRBV30 and TRBJ1-5; 7 bases map to TRBD1. The length of the CDR3 is 15 residues. The J segment lost 0 bases and the V segment lost 6 bases, leaving 8 bases of the junction unmatched. Germline V gene lookup returns CDR1 GTSNPN and CDR2 SVGIG (reference sequence). CDR3 residues: CACQGGSYSNQPQHF. CDR3 nucleotide sequence: TGTGCCTGTCAAGGGGGCAGTTATAGCAATCAGCCCCAGCATTTT.

The gene calls are TRBV4-1 and TRBJ2-1; D gene uncertain. V was clipped by 1 base and J by 2 bases, with 9 bases between them. The V gene's germline CDR1 is MGHRA and CDR2 YSYEKL. This CDR3 is built from 15 residues. CDR3 residues: CASSQAEITYNEQFF. CDR3 DNA: TGCGCCAGCAGCCAAGCGGAGATAACCTACAATGAGCAGTTCTTC.

This rearrangement joins TRBV12-3 or TRBV12-4 to TRBJ2-3; D may be TRBD2 (5 bases). V lost 5 bases to trimming and J lost 2 bases, with 8 bases between them. The CDR3 is 13 amino acids. CDR3 residues: CASSRTDTDTQYF. The CDR3, as DNA: TGTGCCAGCAGTCGGACTGACACAGATACGCAGTATTTT.

The V gene is TRBV4-1, the J gene TRBJ2-2; 9 nucleotides agree with TRBD1. Per the germline V gene, CDR1 is MGHRA and CDR2 is YSYEKL. This CDR3 contains 17 residues. V shed 1 base and J 2 bases; nucleotides not matched to a gene: 5. CDR3 region: CASSQGKGQGNTGELFF. CDR3 sequence (DNA): TGCGCCAGCAGCCAAGGAAAGGGACAGGGAAACACCGGGGAGCTGTTTTTT.

The chain carries TRBV19 and TRBJ1-1; TRBD1 might be the D (5 bases). Per the germline V gene, CDR1 is LNHDA and CDR2 is SQIVND (reference sequence). The length of the CDR3 is 16 residues. Trimming removed 5 bases from V and 3 bases from J, with 19 bases in between. CDR3 in amino acids: CASSRQLERWDTEAFF. The CDR3 DNA reads as TGTGCCAGTAGTCGACAGTTAGAAAGGTGGGACACTGAAGCTTTCTTT. Based on the CDR3 plus reference TRBV19 and TRBJ1-1, the full variable domain is DGGITQSPKYLFRKEGQNVTLSCEQNLNHDAMYWYRQDPGQGLRLIYYSQIVNDFQKGDIAEGYSVSREKKESFPLTVTSAQKNPTAFYLCASSRQLERWDTEAFFGQGTRLTVV.

The rearrangement links TRBV28 to TRBJ2-7; D uncertain. CDR3 length: 13 residues. Trimming left V 3 bases short and J 2 bases short, with 8 bases between. Germline CDR1 reads MDHEN; CDR2 reads SYDVKM. DNA of the CDR3: TGTGCCAGCAGTTTCGCGGCCCCCTACGAGCAGTACTTC. Its protein is CASSFAAPYEQYF.

The V call is TRBV6-5, the J call TRBJ2-1; 10 bases agree with TRBD1. Germline values: CDR1 MNHEY, CDR2 SVGAGI. The CDR3 contains 15 residues. V lost 6 bases, J lost 7 bases, and 9 bases stayed unmatched. The CDR3 DNA follows: TGTGCCAGCAGGGAGACGGGACAGGGGAAAAATGAGCAGTTCTTC. Encoded protein: CASRETGQGKNEQFF.